The subject of this entry is one T cell receptor beta chain. Its target is unknown. The sample originates from a study of shared clonotypes between healthy human individuals. Study context: Donors had three CD4 naive, three CD4 memory, two CD8 naive and one CD8 memory plate apiece. Study observations and caveats: Owing to a small donor count, the genetic and exposure-history diversity represented was limited. The study found roughly 5% of naive CD4 clonotypes shared across several donors.

Method: immunoSEQ multiplex PCR; TCRdb's copy keeps in-frame clones and lacks some. Of about 2.3 million clones listed, about 92% are singletons. Losses at the gene ends were 0 bases for V and 5 bases for J; bases not matched to a gene: 6. The CDR3 has 15 residues. The germline gives CDR1 SGHNT, CDR2 YYREEE (reference sequence). Sequenced: naive CD4+ T cells from PBMCs. Subset indicated: CD45RA+ positively selected. The chain links TRBV5-4 to TRBJ2-3; TRBD2 agrees at 7 bases. The clonotype originates from a man aged 18 to 29 in good health. Some clones in this sample may be carry-over from other donors' samples. CDR3 DNA: TGTGCCAGCAGCTTGGCCGCGGGAGTAGGAGATACGCAGTATTTT. Protein: CASSLAAGVGDTQYF.